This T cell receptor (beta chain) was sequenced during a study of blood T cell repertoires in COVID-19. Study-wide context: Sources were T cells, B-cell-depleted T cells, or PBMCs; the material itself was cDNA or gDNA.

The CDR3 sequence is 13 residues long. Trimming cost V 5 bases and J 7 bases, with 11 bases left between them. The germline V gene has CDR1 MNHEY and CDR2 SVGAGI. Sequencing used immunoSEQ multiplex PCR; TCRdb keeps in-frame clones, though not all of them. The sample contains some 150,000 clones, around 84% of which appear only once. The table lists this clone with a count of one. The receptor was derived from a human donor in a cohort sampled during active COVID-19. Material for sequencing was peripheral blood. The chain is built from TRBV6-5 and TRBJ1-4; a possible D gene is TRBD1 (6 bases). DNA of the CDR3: TGTGCCAGCAGTCAGCGGACAGTTGAAAAACTGTTTTTT. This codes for CASSQRTVEKLFF.